The rows below give T cell receptor beta chains drawn from one sample of a study of regulatory T cells in long-lasting Graves disease. TCRdb itself ran the multiplex PCR reads through MiXCR, one entry per CDR3 protein. The sample consists of 300,000 to 400,000 distinct CDR3 sequences, 15% of them appearing once. The material sequenced was peripheral blood mononuclear cells (PBMCs), taken at new diagnosis, from a patient treated with antithyroid drugs. The receptors shown here come from a female donor with Graves disease. CDR3s include the opening cysteine and the closing phenylalanine or tryptophan. Clone size, where shown, is once, few, many, or a class for clones that have expanded.

j_call v_call clone_size cdr3_aa
TRBJ1-4 TRBV10-3 many CAISELPGTVRGQKLFF
TRBJ2-5 TRBV7-2 - CASSDEWTQYF
TRBJ2-3 TRBV10-1 many CASSEHRDTQYF
TRBJ1-2 TRBV29-1 many CSVDTEIGYTF
TRBJ2-3 TRBV27 many CASSSRGILTDTQYF
TRBJ1-6 TRBV20-1 few CSASMTEGRGLPLHF
TRBJ1-2 TRBV30 many CASDRTGRYGYTF
TRBJ1-1 TRBV5-1 many CASSLVSDLKMNTEAFF
TRBJ1-1 TRBV2 - CASSEVSGRGNTEAFF
TRBJ1-1 TRBV19 many CATEQGAEAFF
TRBJ1-1 TRBV7-9 many CASSLGGQGGNTEAFF
TRBJ1-1 TRBV15 few CVTSRGPPGPRPEAFF
TRBJ1-5 TRBV3-1 many CASSQAQPGMSPQHF
TRBJ1-1 TRBV4-1 once CASSQDHRGAGTEAFF
TRBJ2-7 TRBV20-1 many CSASNSSYEQYF
TRBJ2-1 TRBV27 - CASSIELAGGANEQFF
TRBJ2-4 TRBV28 few CASSPGRVQYF
TRBJ2-5 TRBV6-5 many CASSYFELKNRETQYF
TRBJ1-1 TRBV27 few CASSLYGEAFF
TRBJ2-7 TRBV5-6 - CASSLAMGERGRYEQYF
TRBJ2-7 TRBV5-1 - CASSSTGAPPYEQYF
TRBJ2-7 TRBV5-1 many CASSLVLGSHYEQYF
TRBJ1-2 TRBV27 many CASSFVSGQGAGGYTF
TRBJ2-4 TRBV7-2 - CASSLLGPLLSFPKNIQYF
TRBJ2-5 TRBV6-4 few CASRDLPGETQYF
TRBJ2-5 TRBV12-3/TRBV12-4 - CASSLLAGNQETQYF
TRBJ2-6 TRBV27 few CASSLSQGADPSGANVLTF
TRBJ2-1 TRBV4-3 many CASSQEAGGPGNEQFF
TRBJ1-2 TRBV5-1 many CASSFEQGIGYTF
TRBJ1-5 TRBV5-5 - CASSRGTYQPQHF
TRBJ2-7 TRBV12-3/TRBV12-4 many CASSPGLPFYEQYF